Sequencing of this T cell receptor (beta chain) was carried out in a study of CXCR3-negative and CXCR3-positive naive CD8 T cells. At the level of the study: A total of roughly 140 million TRB reads was generated, with about 1.5 +/- 0.3 million per library.

Turning to this clonotype: What it binds is unknown.

The CDR3 spans 13 residues. Per germline, CDR1 DFQATT and CDR2 SNEGSKA (reference sequence). Study-level results: Cryopreservation partially decreased CXCR3 expression, and most assays used fresh PBMCs.

5' RACE that incorporated UMI labels was used to prepare the TRB cDNA libraries. TCRdb re-called the 5' RACE reads and gives one entry per CDR3 protein, without DNA. The listing contains 55,000 to 70,000 distinct CDR3 sequences. This clonotype was sampled from a human donor in good health. Some clones in this sample may be carry-over from other donors' samples. V is TRBV20-1 and J is TRBJ1-1. Material for sequencing was memory CD8+ T cells from blood. The CDR3 reads CSARPAGNTEAFF.